Below, 32 T cell receptor beta chains from the same sample are listed, as sequenced in a study of T-cell memory formation after mild COVID-19. Using its own MiXCR run on the 5' RACE reads, TCRdb lists one record per CDR3 protein. Here the sample spans about 310,000 distinct CDR3 sequences, approximately 20% being singletons. Sequencing was performed on PBMCs or a T cell subset sorted from them (not recorded which). The receptor set was obtained from a man younger than 30 who had mild COVID-19 (a few samples of this study predate the infection). Cell type and time point are not known.

The chain has TRBV9 and TRBJ2-7; D not certain. The CDR3 totals 13 residues. Trimming stripped 3 bases from V and 6 bases from J, with 13 bases between. The germline V gene has CDR1 SGDLS and CDR2 YYNGEE. The CDR3 region is CASSAQTVSEQYF. The CDR3 DNA reads TGTGCCAGCAGCGCTCAGACCGTCTCCGAGCAGTACTTC.

Only a few counts were recorded for this clonotype. The chain couples TRBV15 to TRBJ1-1; 7 bases line up with TRBD1. The germline gives CDR1 LNHNV, CDR2 YYDKDF (reference sequence). The CDR3 has 19 amino acids. J lost 1 base, V lost 3 bases, and 17 bases had no gene match. The CDR3 nucleotides read TGTGCCACCAGCAGTCCCGTGGGTCTTGTAGGACAGGCGAACACTGAAGCTTTCTTT. Encoded protein: CATSSPVGLVGQANTEAFF.

This clonotype appeared a few times. The V gene is TRBV9, the J gene TRBJ2-3; the match to TRBD2 covers 13 bases. Germline assignment: CDR1 SGDLS and CDR2 YYNGEE. The CDR3 has 20 amino acids. After removal of 4 bases from V and 2 bases from J, the junction contained 16 bases not matched to a gene. CDR3 coding DNA: TGTGCCAGCAGCTACGCACTAGCGGGGGGGACCGACCGTACCACAGATACGCAGTATTTT. It encodes CASSYALAGGTDRTTDTQYF.

V gene TRBV5-1 combines with J gene TRBJ2-1; D remains ambiguous. Germline V gene lookup returns CDR1 SGHRS and CDR2 YFSETQ. The V and J ends lost 2 bases and 6 bases respectively, with 6 bases between them. The CDR3 runs 12 residues. Written as DNA, the CDR3 is TGCGCCAGCAGCTTACAGTCCAATGAGCAGTTCTTC. Its translation is CASSLQSNEQFF. The whole variable domain, filled in from reference TRBV5-1 and TRBJ2-1, reads KAGVTQTPRYLIKTRGQQVTLSCSPISGHRSVSWYQQTPGQGLQFLFEYFSETQRNKGNFPGRFSGRQFSNSRSEMNVSTLELGDSALYLCASSLQSNEQFFGPGTRLTVL.

The chain carries TRBV2 and TRBJ1-3; D not certain. The V gene's germline CDR1 is SNHLY and CDR2 FYNNEI. The CDR3 spans 14 residues. The V end was cut by 7 bases, the J end by 2 bases, with 12 bases between. The CDR3 protein is CASNLPSTGNTIYF. CDR3 sequence (DNA): TGTGCCAGCAATCTACCCAGCACTGGAAACACCATATATTTT.

This clonotype turned up a few times. The chain employs TRBV5-1 and TRBJ2-6, with D maybe TRBD1 (6 bases). Trimming removed 5 bases at V and 0 bases at J, with 15 bases between. There are 17 residues in the CDR3. The germline V gene has CDR1 SGHRS and CDR2 YFSETQ. The CDR3 DNA follows: TGCGCCAGCAGGAAATTTACAGGGACCTCTGGGGCCAACGTCCTGACTTTC. Translated, it gives CASRKFTGTSGANVLTF.

A few counts support this clonotype. The chain links TRBV20-1 to TRBJ2-7; tentative D call: TRBD1 (6 bases). V lost 5 bases and J 2 bases, leaving 16 bases between the germline ends. This CDR3 is built from 14 residues. Germline assignment: CDR1 DFQATT and CDR2 SNEGSKA (reference sequence). CDR3 loop: CSAHPGHIPYEQYF. Here the CDR3 DNA reads TGCAGTGCTCACCCGGGACACATCCCCTACGAGCAGTACTTC.

The rearrangement uses TRBV12-3 or TRBV12-4 and TRBJ2-5, with 12 bases fitting TRBD2. The CDR3 loop spans 16 amino acids. Trimming took 4 bases from V and 4 from J; bases not matched to a gene: 7. In DNA form, the CDR3 reads TGTGCCAGCAGTTCCGGGACTAGCGGGCGGGCAGAGACCCAGTACTTC. This encodes CASSSGTSGRAETQYF.

This clonotype was observed a handful of times. V gene TRBV7-2 combines with J gene TRBJ2-5; D is ambiguous. The CDR3 runs 13 residues. V dropped 4 bases and J dropped 2 bases, with 8 bases sitting between them. Germline loops: CDR1 SGHTA, CDR2 FQGNSA. Written as DNA, the CDR3 is TGTGCCAGCAGCTCAACTATACAAGAGACCCAGTACTTC. Translation: CASSSTIQETQYF.

There are a few counts of this clonotype. This chain links TRBV4-1 with TRBJ1-1, with D perhaps TRBD1 (5 bases). Trimming took 3 bases from V and 7 from J, leaving 12 bases between them. Germline V gene data show CDR1 as MGHRA and CDR2 as YSYEKL. The CDR3 covers 13 residues. The CDR3 nucleotides are TGCGCCAGCAGCCAGACACCGGGGGTTGAAGCTTTCTTT. This translates into CASSQTPGVEAFF.

This clonotype was found a few times. The chain combines TRBV12-3 or TRBV12-4 with TRBJ2-2, with 7 bases lining up with TRBD1. The CDR3 contains 16 residues. Losses at the gene ends were 5 bases for V and 4 bases for J; bases not matched to a gene: 10. In nucleotides, the CDR3 is TGTGCCAGCAGTCCCGGTGGGACAGTCCCCACCGGGGAGCTGTTTTTT. As protein: CASSPGGTVPTGELFF.

The sample holds a few counts of this clonotype. This chain connects TRBV12-3 or TRBV12-4 to TRBJ1-2; D not certain. Trimming removed 4 bases from V and 1 base from J, with 7 bases in between. CDR3 length equals 13 residues. In DNA form, the CDR3 reads TGTGCCAGCAGTTACCGGCTTAACTATGGCTACACCTTC. This encodes CASSYRLNYGYTF.

This chain links TRBV7-6 with TRBJ2-3; the match to TRBD2 covers 12 bases. The germline V gene has CDR1 SGHVS and CDR2 FNYEAQ. The V and J ends lost 5 bases and 3 bases, in that order; junction bases with no gene match: 12. This CDR3 is built from 18 residues. The CDR3 DNA reads TGTGCCAGCAGCCCAGGCCTAGCGGGGGGGGCCTGGACAGATACGCAGTATTTT. It translates to CASSPGLAGGAWTDTQYF.

The V gene is TRBV6-1, the J gene TRBJ1-6; TRBD1 matches at 9 bases. Germline values: CDR1 MNHNS, CDR2 SASEGT. The CDR3 length is 13 residues. Trimming took 7 bases from V and 10 from J; bases not matched to a gene: 5. DNA of the CDR3: TGTGCCAGCACCGGGACAGGGTCGTCACCCCTCCACTTT. Protein sequence: CASTGTGSSPLHF.

The DNA of the CDR3 is TGCGCCAGCAGCCAATCCATCGGACCTGACAGGGGATATGAAAAACTGTTTTTT. Translation: CASSQSIGPDRGYEKLFF. The chain uses TRBV4-3 and TRBJ1-4, with 8 bases fitting TRBD1. The CDR3 runs to 18 residues. Germline V gives CDR1 LGHNA, CDR2 YSLEER. Unmatched junction bases numbered 14, after V lost 2 bases and J lost 6 bases.

The table lists this clonotype with a few counts. The chain uses TRBV11-2 and TRBJ2-2; D is uncertain. CDR1 is SGHAT, CDR2 FQNNGV, per germline. The CDR3 has 13 residues. V dropped 4 bases and J dropped 6 bases, with 9 bases sitting between them. The CDR3 DNA follows: TGTGCCAGCAGCTATGGACGGGCCGGGGAGCTGTTTTTT. This encodes CASSYGRAGELFF. The variable domain in full, completed from reference TRBV11-2 and TRBJ2-2, reads EAGVAQSPRYKIIEKRQSVAFWCNPISGHATLYWYQQILGQGPKLLIQFQNNGVVDDSQLPKDRFSAERLKGVDSTLKIQPAKLEDSAVYLCASSYGRAGELFFGEGSRLTVL.

Ten or more counts support this clonotype. The V gene is TRBV7-6, the J gene TRBJ2-7, with D unclear. The germline V gene has CDR1 SGHVS and CDR2 FNYEAQ. The CDR3 runs to 11 residues. V shed 4 bases and J shed 3 bases, with 4 bases lying between them. Here the CDR3 DNA reads TGTGCCAGCAGCTCGAACTACGAGCAGTACTTC. Residues: CASSSNYEQYF. The whole variable domain, remainder taken from reference TRBV7-6 and TRBJ2-7, is GAGVSQSPRYKVTKRGQDVALRCDPISGHVSLYWYRQALGQGPEFLTYFNYEAQQDKSGLPNDRFSAERPEGSISTLTIQRTEQRDSAMYRCASSSNYEQYFGPGTRLTVT.

The gene calls are TRBV6-5 and TRBJ1-1, with a weak D call TRBD1 (5 bases). This CDR3 spans 14 amino acids. Between the trimmed V and J ends, which lost 6 bases and 5 bases, there was a span of 16 bases. Germline V gene sequence: CDR1 MNHEY, CDR2 SVGAGI. The CDR3 DNA reads as TGTGCCAGCAGCTACGGCGGAGGGGAAACTGAAGCTTTCTTT. This gives the protein CASSYGGGETEAFF.

This clonotype turned up a few times. The rearrangement uses TRBV4-3 and TRBJ1-1; D is unclear. In germline, CDR1 is LGHNA, CDR2 YSLEER. The CDR3 length is 13 residues. V was cut by 4 bases and J by 1 base, with 7 bases left in between. In DNA, the CDR3 is TGCGCCAGCAGCCGGAATGAGAACACTGAAGCTTTCTTT. Translation gives CASSRNENTEAFF.

This clonotype was seen a handful of times. The chain employs TRBV15 and TRBJ2-7; D unresolved. The germline V gene has CDR1 LNHNV and CDR2 YYDKDF (reference sequence). The CDR3 length is 13 residues. V gave up 0 bases and J gave up 4 bases, with 7 bases separating them. CDR3 loop: CATSRDPRYEQYV. In DNA form, the CDR3 reads TGTGCCACCAGCAGAGATCCCCGGTACGAGCAGTACGTC.

This clonotype was recorded at least ten times. The rearrangement links TRBV24-1 to TRBJ2-3, with 7 nucleotides matching TRBD2. Unmatched junction bases numbered 9, after V lost 3 bases and J lost 4 bases. The length of the CDR3 is 16 residues. Germline-derived CDR1 and CDR2 are KGHDR and SFDVKD. The chain's CDR3 is CATSDPGRGDADTQYF. Here the CDR3 DNA reads TGTGCCACCAGTGATCCTGGCCGGGGGGATGCAGATACGCAGTATTTT.

The sample holds many counts of this clonotype. The chain couples TRBV3-1 to TRBJ2-3; D might be TRBD1 (5 bases). V shed 10 bases and J shed 3 bases, with 29 bases lying between them. Germline lookup yields CDR1 LGHDT and CDR2 YNNKEL (reference sequence). The CDR3 has 18 amino acids. The DNA of the CDR3 is TGTGCCACCTCCGGGCCGATCCGCAGGGATATAGGAACAGATACGCAGTATTTT. Its protein product is CATSGPIRRDIGTDTQYF.

The chain joins TRBV10-3 to TRBJ2-7, with D possibly being TRBD2 (6 bases). The CDR3 is 11 amino acids. CDR1 is ENHRY and CDR2 is SYGVKD in the germline V gene. V lost 8 bases and J 7 bases, leaving 12 bases between the germline ends. CDR3 protein: CAIGSGTEQYV. CDR3 sequence (DNA): TGTGCCATCGGCTCGGGGACTGAGCAGTACGTC.

This clonotype was detected only a few times. This rearrangement joins TRBV4-3 to TRBJ2-4; either TRBD1 or TRBD2 may supply D (5 bases each). V lost 2 bases and J lost 6, with 8 bases in between. The germline V gene encodes CDR1 LGHNA and CDR2 YSLEER. This CDR3 is 13 amino acids long. CDR3 bases: TGCGCCAGCAGCCAACGGGACCGAAACATTCAGTACTTC. Protein product: CASSQRDRNIQYF.

The J gene is TRBJ1-2, the V gene TRBV24-1; 7 bases map to TRBD1. The CDR3 runs 15 residues. V dropped 4 bases and J dropped 6; count of bases not matched to a gene: 10. Per the germline V gene, CDR1 is KGHDR and CDR2 is SFDVKD. For the CDR3, the DNA is TGTGCCACCAGTGACACCGAGGACAGGCTGGATGGCTACACCTTC. Translated, it gives CATSDTEDRLDGYTF.

The sample holds a few counts of this clonotype. The V and J genes are TRBV6-2 or TRBV6-3 and TRBJ2-3; 13 bases line up with TRBD2. V shed 6 bases, J shed 4 bases, and the junction held 4 bases outside the gene matches. This CDR3 contains 15 residues. Germline-derived CDR1 and CDR2 are MNHEY and SVGEGT. The CDR3 loop is CASRGLAGKSDTQYF. The CDR3 DNA reads as TGTGCCAGCAGGGGACTAGCGGGGAAGTCAGATACGCAGTATTTT.

The chain employs TRBV14 and TRBJ2-2; possibly TRBD1 for D (5 bases). The length of the CDR3 is 16 residues. The V end was cut by 0 bases, the J end by 1 base, with 9 bases between. CDR1 and CDR2 (germline): SGHDN, FVKESK. Here the CDR3 reads CASSQEPQGNTGELFF. The CDR3 region has the DNA TGTGCCAGCAGCCAAGAACCGCAGGGGAACACCGGGGAGCTGTTTTTT.

This clonotype is a singleton in its sample. V gene TRBV5-6 combines with J gene TRBJ2-3; unclear D gene. In germline, CDR1 is SGHDT, CDR2 YYEEEE. V was shortened by 0 bases and J by 4 bases, with 12 bases between the two germline ends. The CDR3 consists of 15 residues. The CDR3 spells CASSLVGQASDTQYF. The CDR3 nucleotides read TGTGCCAGCAGCTTGGTTGGTCAGGCCTCAGATACGCAGTATTTT.

By share, this clonotype counts as large. The chain couples TRBV7-3 to TRBJ2-1; no firm D call. Germline CDR1 is SGHTA and CDR2 is FQGTGA. The CDR3 loop spans 12 amino acids. V was shortened by 5 bases and J by 10 bases, with 12 bases between the two germline ends. CDR3: CASSATLGEQFF. In DNA, the CDR3 is TGTGCCAGCAGCGCCACCCTGGGCGAGCAGTTCTTC.

This clonotype was detected only a few times. J is TRBJ2-2 and V is TRBV12-3 or TRBV12-4, with 9 bases matching TRBD2. V dropped 6 bases and J dropped 7; count of bases not matched to a gene: 9. This CDR3 region has 15 residues. In DNA form, the CDR3 reads TGTGCCAGCAGCTTTAGCGGGGGCGGAAGCGGGGAGCTGTTTTTT. Translating gives CASSFSGGGSGELFF.

The chain links TRBV4-3 to TRBJ1-6; D not certain. Germline CDR1 reads LGHNA; CDR2 reads YSLEER. V was shortened by 1 base and J by 7 bases, with 5 bases between the two germline ends. The CDR3 is 13 amino acids. The CDR3 region has the DNA TGCGCCAGCAGCCAAGTGGTGAATTCACCCCTCCACTTT. It specifies CASSQVVNSPLHF.

The chain is built from TRBV4-1 and TRBJ1-5; possibly TRBD1 for D (6 bases). V dropped 4 bases and J dropped 3 bases, with 13 bases sitting between them. Looked up from germline, CDR1 is MGHRA and CDR2 is YSYEKL. This CDR3 has 15 residues. The CDR3 sequence: CASSPIGTNNQPQHF. CDR3 coding DNA: TGCGCCAGCAGCCCCATAGGGACAAACAATCAGCCCCAGCATTTT.